Presented here are 10 T cell receptor beta chains from one specimen sequenced in a study of Tregs in tolerant kidney transplant recipients. The table came from immunoSEQ multiplex PCR; TCRdb's copy has only in-frame clones and leaves some out. This sample has tens of thousands of clones; 95% to 98% occur once, and the top ten carry roughly 0.6%. The sample was CD4+ T cells from blood, taken before the transplant. The receptors come from a human donor who received a combined kidney and bone marrow transplant.

This sequence joins TRBV28 and TRBJ1-1; D unclear. Germline V gene lookup returns CDR1 MDHEN and CDR2 SYDVKM. V was trimmed by 3 bases and J by 1 base, leaving 12 bases between them. The CDR3 contains 15 residues. As DNA, the CDR3 is TGTGCCAGCAGTTTTAGCAATCGTTGGAACACTGAAGCTTTCTTT. This codes for CASSFSNRWNTEAFF.

The J gene is TRBJ1-4, the V gene TRBV19; the D gene is possibly TRBD1 (5 bases). CDR3 size: 18 residues. From germline, CDR1 is LNHDA and CDR2 SQIVND (reference sequence). V lost 5 bases, J lost 4 bases, and 23 bases lay in between. The CDR3 here is CASSHIRSTGLNNEKLFF. The CDR3 DNA reads TGTGCCAGTAGTCATATAAGATCAACAGGATTGAATAATGAAAAACTGTTTTTT.

The CDR3 protein is CASSLDLTIPNEQFF. The CDR3, as DNA: TGTGCCAGCAGCTTAGATTTGACTATACCGAATGAGCAGTTCTTC. The rearrangement uses TRBV11-3 and TRBJ2-1; TRBD2 might be the D (5 bases). Germline lookup yields CDR1 SGHNT and CDR2 YENEEA. The CDR3 extends over 15 amino acids. Trimming took 0 bases from V and 7 from J, leaving 13 bases between them.

The CDR3 sequence is CASSFLGRASHEQYF. In nucleotides, the CDR3 is TGTGCCAGCAGCTTTCTCGGCAGGGCATCTCACGAGCAGTACTTC. The gene calls are TRBV7-2 and TRBJ2-7; D might be TRBD1 (5 bases). V dropped 3 bases and J dropped 5 bases, with 17 bases sitting between them. There are 15 residues in the CDR3. From germline, CDR1 is SGHTA and CDR2 FQGNSA.

The J gene is TRBJ2-3, the V gene TRBV5-1, with D possibly being TRBD1 (6 bases). The germline V and J ends were trimmed by 0 bases and 2 bases, with 7 bases remaining between them. The CDR3 contains 14 residues. Per germline, CDR1 SGHRS and CDR2 YFSETQ. Written as DNA, the CDR3 is TGCGCCAGCAGCTTGGTGGGGGCCACAGATACGCAGTATTTT. This sequence encodes CASSLVGATDTQYF.

The rearrangement uses TRBV19 and TRBJ1-1; 7 positions agree with TRBD1. From germline, CDR1 is LNHDA and CDR2 SQIVND (reference sequence). This CDR3 is built from 15 residues. V dropped 9 bases and J dropped 5; count of bases not matched to a gene: 15. The CDR3 is CASRTGVVGTTEAFF. DNA for the CDR3: TGTGCCAGCAGGACAGGTGTTGTGGGGACAACTGAAGCTTTCTTT.

Here the CDR3 reads CASSPEGQGNSPLHF. The CDR3 DNA reads TGTGCCAGCAGCCCTGAAGGACAGGGGAATTCACCCCTCCACTTT. The chain links TRBV7-2 to TRBJ1-6, with 9 bases that match TRBD1. Trimming at V came to 5 bases and at J to 7 bases, leaving 6 bases not matched to a gene. Looked up from germline, CDR1 is SGHTA and CDR2 is FQGNSA. The CDR3 sequence is 15 residues long.

The chain couples TRBV5-1 to TRBJ2-7; D perhaps matches TRBD1 (6 bases). The CDR3 is 16 amino acids. The V and J ends lost 3 bases and 0 bases respectively, with 16 bases between them. CDR1 and CDR2 from the germline V gene are SGHRS and YFSETQ. The CDR3 spells CASSYQPGQPSYEQYF. The CDR3 coding sequence is TGCGCCAGCAGCTACCAACCGGGACAACCCTCCTACGAGCAGTACTTC.

This chain joins TRBV4-3 and TRBJ1-1; D uncertain. This CDR3 has 15 amino acids. Germline V lookup: CDR1 LGHNA, CDR2 YSLEER. V gave up 0 bases and J gave up 1 base, with 9 bases separating them. The DNA of the CDR3 is TGCGCCAGCAGCCAAGATGGCTCGGGGAACACTGAAGCTTTCTTT. It encodes CASSQDGSGNTEAFF.

CDR3 DNA: TGTGCCAGCGACCGGGACAGGGGCCTTTCATCGGGTACTGAAGCTTTCTTT. Amino acids: CASDRDRGLSSGTEAFF. The chain couples TRBV4-2 to TRBJ1-1; TRBD1 matches 10 bases. CDR1 and CDR2 (germline): LGHNA, YNFKEQ. After removal of 8 bases from V and 5 bases from J, the junction contained 17 bases not matched to a gene. This CDR3 has 17 residues.